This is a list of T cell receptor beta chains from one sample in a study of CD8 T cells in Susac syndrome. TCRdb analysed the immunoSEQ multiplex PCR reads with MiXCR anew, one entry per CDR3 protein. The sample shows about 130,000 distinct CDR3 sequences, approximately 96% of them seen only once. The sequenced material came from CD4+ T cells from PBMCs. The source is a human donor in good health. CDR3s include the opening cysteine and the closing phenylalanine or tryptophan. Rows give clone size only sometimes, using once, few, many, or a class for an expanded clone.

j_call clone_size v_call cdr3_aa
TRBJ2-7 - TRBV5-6 CASSLYRGSSYEQYF
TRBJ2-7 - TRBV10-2 CASHSGIPPYEQYF
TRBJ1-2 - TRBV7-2 CASSLRDSSNGYTF
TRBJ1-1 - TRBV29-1 CSVGHLGRNTEAFF
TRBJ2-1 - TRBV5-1 CASSSRQGVNEQFF
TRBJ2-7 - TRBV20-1 CSARVDEQYF
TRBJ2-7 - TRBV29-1 CSVGASYEQYF
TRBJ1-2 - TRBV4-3 CASSQARGTGGYTF
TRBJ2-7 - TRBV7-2 CASKRWESYEQYF
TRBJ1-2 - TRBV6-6 CASSPLRGNYGYTF
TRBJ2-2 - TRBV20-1 CSARGALGTGELFF
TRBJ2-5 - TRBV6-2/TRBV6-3 CASSYSTIQETQYF
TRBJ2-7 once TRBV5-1 CASRRGTSSYEQYF
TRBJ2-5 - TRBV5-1 CASSLYGTSEETQYF
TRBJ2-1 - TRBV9 CASSVYGSANTYNEQFF
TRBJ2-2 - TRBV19 CASSPAGLVPGTGELFF
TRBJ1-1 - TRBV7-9 CASSLMNTEAFF
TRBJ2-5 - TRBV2 CASTPNQETQYF
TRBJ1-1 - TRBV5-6 CASSLLGPTGEAFF
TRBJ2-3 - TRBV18 CASSDGQITDTQYF
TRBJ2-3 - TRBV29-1 CSVPTAGRTDTQYF
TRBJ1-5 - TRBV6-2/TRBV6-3 CASSYGGSSNQPQHF
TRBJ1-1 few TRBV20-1 CSANSEVTEAFF
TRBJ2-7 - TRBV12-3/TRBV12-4 CASSSERRYEQYF
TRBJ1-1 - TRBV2 CASSLVTEAFF
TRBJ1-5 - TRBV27 CASRRKTGGYLSNQPQHF
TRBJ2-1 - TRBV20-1 CSARPERRRYNEQFF
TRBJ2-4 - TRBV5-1 CASSLNGGSILLAKNIQYF
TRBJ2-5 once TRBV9 CASSVAPASEETQYF
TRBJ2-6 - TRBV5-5 CASSPRTGSSSGANVLTF
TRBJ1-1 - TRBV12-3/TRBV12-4 CAIEDTMNTEAFF
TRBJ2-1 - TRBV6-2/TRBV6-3 CASSYRRGREQFF
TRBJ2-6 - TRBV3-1 CASSQGGANVLTF
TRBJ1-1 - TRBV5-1 CASSLAAGGTEAFF
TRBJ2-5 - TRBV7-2 CASSSQGPETQYF
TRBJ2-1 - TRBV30 CALRPPGGYNEQFF
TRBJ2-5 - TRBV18 CASSPNRMSGQETQYF
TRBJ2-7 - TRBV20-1 CSARDRFPYEQYF
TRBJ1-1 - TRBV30 CAWSGYSRAFF
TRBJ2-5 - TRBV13 CASGQGAKETQYF